Sequencing of this T cell receptor beta chain was carried out in a study of blood T cell repertoires in COVID-19 (dated by TCRdb to 2020 to 2022). Notes on the research overall: Collaborator samples came from the United States, Italy and Spain and covered acute and convalescent phases of COVID-19. The prospective study material was composed of cDNA or gDNA derived from T cells, B-cell-depleted T cells, or PBMCs. Subjects who had been exposed to COVID-19, were actively infected with it, or had recovered from it provided the deeply sampled blood TCRbeta repertoires that made up the dataset. The repertoires were made available in a free public database intended to serve as a resource for research on the immune response to SARS-CoV-2. The samples were drawn from the first 160 participants of the ongoing ImmuneRACE study and from over a thousand subjects provided by 6 global collaborators. Sample metadata almost always included a de-identified subject ID, COVID-19 status, age in years and sex. Where HLA class I and class II types were available, the types were taken from metadata supplied by the sample provider, not from assay-based typing. On the study overall, not on this receptor specifically: The quantity of clinical and demographic metadata differed by source and by participant and was supplied without curation.

TCRbeta CDR3 regions were amplified from genomic DNA using the immunoSEQ Assay, a bias-controlled multiplex PCR. In the paper's pipeline: The number of nucleated cells in each sample was estimated by amplification of reference gene primers within the assay. To quantify the absolute abundance of each unique TCRbeta CDR3 rearrangement, sequence reads were collapsed and filtered. For each sample, productive Simpson clonality was calculated as the square root of Simpson's diversity index over productive rearrangements. Sourced from immuneACCESS, this table was stored by TCRdb with only in-frame sequences that have V and J called. A share of the clones is absent; for the studies checked, an unresolved V gene accounts for under half, and the remainder has no known explanation. The V and J calls and clone size were taken over from that table, and D and trimming were inferred from the DNA. This sample is represented by 190,000 or so clones; approximately 86% of them were singletons. Around 4% of the sample is taken by the ten largest.

The CDR3, from cysteine to phenylalanine, totals 12 residues. Only the CDR3 part of the read is kept: 36 bases, read in frame from the first base. V drops 8 bases and J drops 2 bases, leaving 9 bases in between. Taken from the germline V gene, the CDR1 and CDR2 loops are ENHRY and SYGVKD. In the prospective study, participants were about 18 to 95 years old, resided in about two dozen geographic areas of the United States, and were enrolled through a virtual design. In the prospective study, participants were assigned to cohorts based on the clinical history participants reported in a screening survey and a study questionnaire. A participant counted as exposed if, within 2 weeks of entering the study, that participant had been in contact with someone who had a PCR-confirmed or clinician-diagnosed COVID-19 case. Each participant in the prospective study had whole blood, serum and a nasopharyngeal or oropharyngeal swab collected by mobile phlebotomists. Over an approximately 2-month period, participants in the prospective study had the option of providing additional blood draws and questionnaires. Blood samples from the prospective study were shipped frozen or at room temperature prior to DNA extraction.

This clone was observed a handful of times. Its specific antigen is unknown. Per-nucleotide qualities are absent, and no much larger clonotype sits a single base away. The receptor chain draws on TRBV10-3 and TRBJ1-2; there is no confident call for the D gene. Specimen: PBMCs or T cells enriched from blood (not recorded which). This clonotype originated in a woman in her 30s who had been exposed to COVID-19. The base sequence is TGTGCCATCGGGGAGAGAAACTATGGCTACACCTTC. Its amino acids are CAIGERNYGYTF.